This paragraph reports one TCR beta chain. The protocol was immunoSEQ multiplex PCR, while the TCRdb copy is restricted to in-frame clones and leaves out a portion. The sample comprises hundreds of thousands of clones, roughly four fifths of which are singletons, and nearly 7.5% rests with the top ten. This sample's treatment: roughly 18 received Ad26.COV2.S at low or high dose, single or two shots; several received placebo; per-sample allocation not given. Sampling happened 63 days after the first vaccine or placebo injection. It was an adult aged 18-55 years in Boston who was the donor. The record originates from a study of Ad26.COV2.S vaccination and SARS-CoV-2 variants. Overall study: Donor joined the COV1001 Ad26.COV2.S trial arm. Donor got 5x10^10 or 1x10^11 viral particles of Ad26.COV2.S.

The germline CDR1 and CDR2 sequences are SGHRS and YFSETQ. Trimming removed 6 bases at V and 1 base at J, with 13 bases between. This CDR3 has 15 amino acids. The TCR originated in a person aged 18-65 years who received the Ad26.COV2.S COVID-19 vaccine or a placebo. The rearrangement uses TRBV5-1 and TRBJ2-2, with D possibly matching TRBD2 (6 bases). The sample here was peripheral blood, taken in a trial of Ad26.COV2.S vaccine versus placebo. The CDR3 nucleotides are TGCGCCAGCACTGGTAGGACTATGAACACCGGGGAGCTGTTTTTT. Its protein product is CASTGRTMNTGELFF.